This T cell receptor beta chain was sequenced in a study of radiotherapy plus CTLA-4 blockade in lung cancer. V lost 5 bases to trimming and J lost 2 bases; unmatched junction nucleotides: 4. The CDR3 spans 14 residues. Per germline, CDR1 SGHRS and CDR2 YFSETQ. Sequencing was performed with immunoSEQ multiplex PCR; in TCRdb, only in-frame clones are kept and a portion is missing. The table records nearly 110,000 clones, about 85% of them present only once. A remark on this clone: Antigen unknown.

Study conclusions and caveats: Among blood TCR repertoires after radiotherapy plus ipilimumab, tumor-derived clones expanded. It was early blood T cell clone dynamics, with interferon-beta, that reportedly best predicted response.

Here the sequenced sample was peripheral blood, taken from a patient treated with radiotherapy plus ipilimumab. The chain recombines TRBV5-1 with TRBJ2-3, with 8 positions matching TRBD1. The source of this sequence is a human donor with non-small cell lung cancer that progressed on radiotherapy plus ipilimumab. Some clones in this sample may be carry-over from other donors' samples. The CDR3 is CASSWDRPTDTQYF. The CDR3 DNA follows: TGCGCCAGCAGTTGGGACAGGCCCACAGATACGCAGTATTTT.